This T cell receptor (beta chain) derives from a study of T cell clonality in common variable immunodeficiency (dated by TCRdb to between 2015 and 2016). Findings and caveats that apply to the study as a whole: CVID TCRbeta sequences were reported to have fewer deletions and N-nucleotide insertions and to lack highly modified clones with 13 or more V deletions. Fewer TCRbeta clones were shared among CVID subjects than among healthy controls (p < 0.0001). Patient heterogeneity within the CVID cohort put limits on correlating repertoire features with clinical complications. TCRbeta clonality was higher in CVID subjects than in healthy controls (t-test p = 0.018), and the increase was most characteristic of about a third of subjects. According to the authors, figuring out what caused the increased clonality in CVID would require sequencing the repertoires of T cell subpopulations. Although equal DNA input was used, an average of approximately 74,000 unique sequences per sample was obtained for controls, compared with roughly 33,000 for CVID samples.

For sequencing input, CVID and control samples contributed equivalent amounts of genomic DNA. For every sample, a 60 bp segment covering the rearranged TCRbeta CDR3 region was amplified and then sequenced. TCRbeta amplification used the immunoSEQ assay, a bias-corrected multiplex PCR with high-throughput sequencing. Concerning the study's data processing: Each unique nucleotide sequence was treated as a clone and annotated with V, D and J genes, copy number and frequency. Sequences were labeled productive if in frame, and non-productive if out of frame or containing stop codons. As previously described, clonality was computed from Shannon's entropy. The predicted amino acid sequences of productive clones were used to derive mean CDR3 Kyte-Doolittle hydropathy. Using the R hclust function, scaled V gene usage was clustered hierarchically with Manhattan distance and complete linkage. Sharing of clones by CDR3 amino acid sequence was evaluated through resampling of 12 repertoires per group over 100 rounds. The repertoires were searched for 70 published EBV-specific and a few hundred published CMV-specific TCRbeta sequences. Analysis left out a couple of CVID samples that produced under 10,000 sequences, so fewer than 55 CVID repertoires remained. TCRdb provides this immuneACCESS table in a form limited to in-frame rearrangements. Some clones are lacking; in checked studies, under half of them reflect an unresolved V gene, and why the rest are absent is not known. For V, J and clone size, that table is used; D and trimming come from the DNA. For this sample the table reports some 28,000 clones, with no clone seen just once. The ten largest clones represent over 25% of the sample.

Standard criteria were used to diagnose CVID, namely serum IgG, IgA and/or IgM reduced below the normal range together with specific antibody deficiency. There were around 45 subjects in the CVID group (roughly 15 female and around 29 male), ranging in age from about 8 to 70 years, with a mean age of around 40. Both CVID patients and healthy controls were predominantly of Caucasian heritage. At the time of study participation, every CVID subject had been on replacement immunoglobulin therapy for at least one year. No CVID subject was ill or taking immunomodulatory or immunosuppressive medication when blood was collected. Heparinized peripheral whole blood samples of roughly 5 to 8 ml were obtained from each donor. Genomic DNA from adults with common variable immune deficiency (CVID) and from healthy adult controls was used to sequence TCRbeta CDR3 repertoires. Diluted blood was density-centrifuged over Hypaque 1077 or Ficoll-Paque to isolate peripheral blood mononuclear cells. Genomic DNA was obtained from unsorted mononuclear cells through either Qiagen column purification or a centrifugation-based method.

This clone registers as medium-sized (0.01 to 0.1%) within its sample. Its antigen remains unidentified. The read ends 3 residues before the CDR3 terminus; that terminus is restored from the germline J gene. The cysteine opens and the phenylalanine closes a CDR3 of 16 amino acids. Of the CDR3's DNA, 39 bases were read; they are in frame from base 1. The V and J ends are trimmed by 5 bases and 4 bases, leaving 20 bases between them. For CDR1 and CDR2, the germline V gene lists MNHEY and SVGEGT. This sequence originates from a human donor with common variable immunodeficiency. Sequencing was done on a sample of peripheral blood mononuclear cells. The receptor chain draws on TRBV6-2 or TRBV6-3 and TRBJ2-5; TRBD2 is perhaps the D gene, given 6 matching bases. The encoded CDR3 is CASSTKPGLSIETQYF. CDR3 DNA (partial): TGTGCCAGCAGTACTAAACCGGGACTGTCAATAGAGACC.